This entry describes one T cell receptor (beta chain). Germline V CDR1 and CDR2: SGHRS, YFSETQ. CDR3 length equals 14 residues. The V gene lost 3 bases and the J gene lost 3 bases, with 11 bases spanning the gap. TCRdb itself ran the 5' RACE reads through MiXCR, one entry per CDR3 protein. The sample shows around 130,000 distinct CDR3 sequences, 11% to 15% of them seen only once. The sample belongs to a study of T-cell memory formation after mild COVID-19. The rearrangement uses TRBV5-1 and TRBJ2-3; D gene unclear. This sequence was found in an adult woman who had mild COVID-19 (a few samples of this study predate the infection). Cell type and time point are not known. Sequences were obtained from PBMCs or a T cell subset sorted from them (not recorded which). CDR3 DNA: TGCGCCAGCAGCTGGACCTTCGGGACAGATACGCAGTATTTT. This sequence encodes CASSWTFGTDTQYF.